This T cell receptor (beta chain) stems from a study of blood T cell repertoires in COVID-19. Study as a whole: Sites in the United States, Italy and Spain provided acute and convalescent COVID-19 samples. PBMCs, B-cell-depleted T cells, or T cells provided the cDNA or gDNA that made up the material.

Using immunoSEQ multiplex PCR, the repertoire was profiled, and TCRdb retains in-frame clones only, with some absent. This sample yields about 140,000 clones, of which approximately 78% are seen a single time; just over 6% belongs to the top ten. In this sample, this clone turned up once. Looked up from germline, CDR1 is GTSNPN and CDR2 is SVGIG (reference sequence). Trimming stripped 1 base from V and 0 bases from J, with 4 bases between. The length of the CDR3 is 13 residues. Cohort 3 donors counted as recovered after two negative PCRs, clearance, or resolved symptoms. The sequencing input was PBMCs or T cells enriched from blood (not recorded which). The chain carries TRBV30 and TRBJ1-3, with D unresolved. This sequence originates from a woman between 50 and 59 years old who had recovered from COVID-19. CDR3 amino acids: CAWSGASGNTIYF. The DNA for the CDR3 is TGTGCCTGGAGTGGGGCCTCTGGAAACACCATATATTTT.